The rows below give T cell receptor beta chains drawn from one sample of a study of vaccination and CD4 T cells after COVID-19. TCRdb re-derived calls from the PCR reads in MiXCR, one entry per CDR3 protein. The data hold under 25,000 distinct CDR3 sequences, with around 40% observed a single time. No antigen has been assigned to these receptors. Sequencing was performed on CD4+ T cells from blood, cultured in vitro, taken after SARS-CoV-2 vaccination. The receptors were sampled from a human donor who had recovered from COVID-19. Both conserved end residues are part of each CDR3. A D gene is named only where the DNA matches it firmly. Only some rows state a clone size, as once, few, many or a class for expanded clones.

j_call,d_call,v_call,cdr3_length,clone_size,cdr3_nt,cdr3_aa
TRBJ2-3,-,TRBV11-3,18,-,TGTGCCAGCAGCTTAGATCAGGGGCCGCGTGCTAGCACAGATACGCAGTATTTT,CASSLDQGPRASTDTQYF
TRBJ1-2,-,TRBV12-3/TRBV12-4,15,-,TGTGCCAGCAGCCCAGAAGGGGCTCCTAACTATGGCTACACCTTC,CASSPEGAPNYGYTF
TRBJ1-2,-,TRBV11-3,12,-,TGTGCCAGCAGCGAACAGGACTATGGCTACACCTTC,CASSEQDYGYTF
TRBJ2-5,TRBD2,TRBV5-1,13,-,TGCGCCAGCGGGTCTGGCGGGAGAGAGTCTCAGTACTTC,CASGSGGRESQYF
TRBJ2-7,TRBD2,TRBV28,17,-,TGTGCCAGCAGTTTATACGCCGGTTCTAGCGGGAGGAATGAGCAGTACTTC,CASSLYAGSSGRNEQYF
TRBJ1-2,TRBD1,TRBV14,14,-,TGTGCCAGCAGCCAAAGCCGGACAGGGCCGGGCTACACCTTC,CASSQSRTGPGYTF
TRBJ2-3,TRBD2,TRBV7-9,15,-,TGTGCCAGCAGCTTAGTTCGGCGGGAGGCAAATACGCAGTATTTT,CASSLVRREANTQYF
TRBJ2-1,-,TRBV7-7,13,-,TGTGCCAGCAGCCCCCTGGCCTCCAATGAGCAGTTCTTC,CASSPLASNEQFF
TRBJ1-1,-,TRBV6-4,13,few,TGTGCCAGCAGTACGGGGACGAACACTGAAGCTTTCTTT,CASSTGTNTEAFF
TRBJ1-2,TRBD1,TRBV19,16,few,TGTGCCAGTAGTCCCCGGGACAGGGGAAGATCCTATGGCTACACCTTC,CASSPRDRGRSYGYTF
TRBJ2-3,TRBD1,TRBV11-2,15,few,TGTGCCAGCAGCTTAAGACAGGGCCTCACAGATACGCAGTATTTT,CASSLRQGLTDTQYF
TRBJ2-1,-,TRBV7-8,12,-,TGTGCCAGCAGCTTGGAACAGTACGGGCAGTTCTTC,CASSLEQYGQFF
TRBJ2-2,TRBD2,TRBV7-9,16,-,TGTGCCAGCACTCCTTTTAGCGGGTTGAACACCGGGGAGCTGTTTTTT,CASTPFSGLNTGELFF
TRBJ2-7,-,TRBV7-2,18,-,TGTGCCAGCAGCTTAGCGGGAACTAACTTAGGTGGCTCCTACGAGCAGTACTTC,CASSLAGTNLGGSYEQYF
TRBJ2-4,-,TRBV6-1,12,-,TGTGCCAGCAGTGGCCGAAAAAACATTCAGTACTTC,CASSGRKNIQYF
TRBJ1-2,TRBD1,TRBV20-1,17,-,TGCAGTGCTCTAAAACCGGGACAGGGACTAGCTAACTATGGCTACACCTTC,CSALKPGQGLANYGYTF
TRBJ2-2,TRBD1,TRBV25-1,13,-,TGTGCCAGCAGACAGGGGGCAATCGGGGAGCTGTTTTTT,CASRQGAIGELFF
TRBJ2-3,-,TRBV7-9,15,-,TGTGCCAGCAGCTTAAGTCCAGTTAGGTTTGATACGCAGTATTTT,CASSLSPVRFDTQYF
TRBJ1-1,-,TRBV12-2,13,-,TGTGCAAGTCGGTTGGGGCGGGGGACTGAAGCTTTCTTT,CASRLGRGTEAFF
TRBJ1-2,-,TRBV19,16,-,TGTGCCAGTAGTATAAGGGGCAGCCCCCTACACTATGGCTACACCTTC,CASSIRGSPLHYGYTF
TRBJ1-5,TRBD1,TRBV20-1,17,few,TGCAGTGCTCGAAAAGGACAGGGGGCACTAAGCAATCAGCCCCAGCATTTT,CSARKGQGALSNQPQHF
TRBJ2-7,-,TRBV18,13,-,TGTGCCAGCTCCCAGGGGATCCCCAACGAGCAGTACTTC,CASSQGIPNEQYF
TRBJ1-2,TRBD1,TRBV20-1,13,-,TGCAGTGCTAGCCAGGGGGTTCCCTATGGCTACACCTTC,CSASQGVPYGYTF
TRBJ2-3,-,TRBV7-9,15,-,TGCGCCAGCAGCTTGGGTAGGGGACGCACAGATACGCAGTATTTT,CASSLGRGRTDTQYF